This TCR beta chain stems from a study of OX40 agonist ivuxolimab in advanced cancers. Across the whole study: Those treated in dose escalation had hepatocellular carcinoma, melanoma, renal cell cancer or head and neck cancer. Aged roughly 23 to 80 with a mean of 60 years, they were 75% to 85% male.

The protocol was immunoSEQ multiplex PCR, while the TCRdb copy is restricted to in-frame clones and leaves out a portion. The sample lists 10,000 to 15,000 clones; 70% to 80% were seen once. The CDR3 spans 15 residues. V was clipped by 0 bases and J by 8 bases, with 15 bases between them. The V gene's germline CDR1 is SGDLS and CDR2 YYNGEE. The TCR was taken from an adult with an advanced solid tumor such as melanoma, head and neck, liver or kidney cancer. The chain links TRBV9 to TRBJ2-1; D not certain. Sequences were derived from CD4+ or CD8+ T cells sorted from blood, sampled in a trial of the OX40 agonist ivuxolimab. CDR3 loop: CASSVGHGSFYEQFF. The CDR3 DNA reads TGTGCCAGCAGCGTAGGACACGGTTCGTTCTATGAGCAGTTCTTC. The variable domain in full, completed from reference TRBV9 and TRBJ2-1, reads DSGVTQTPKHLITATGQRVTLRCSPRSGDLSVYWYQQSLDQGLQFLIQYYNGEERAKGNILERFSAQQFPDLHSELNLSSLELGDSALYFCASSVGHGSFYEQFFGPGTRLTVL.